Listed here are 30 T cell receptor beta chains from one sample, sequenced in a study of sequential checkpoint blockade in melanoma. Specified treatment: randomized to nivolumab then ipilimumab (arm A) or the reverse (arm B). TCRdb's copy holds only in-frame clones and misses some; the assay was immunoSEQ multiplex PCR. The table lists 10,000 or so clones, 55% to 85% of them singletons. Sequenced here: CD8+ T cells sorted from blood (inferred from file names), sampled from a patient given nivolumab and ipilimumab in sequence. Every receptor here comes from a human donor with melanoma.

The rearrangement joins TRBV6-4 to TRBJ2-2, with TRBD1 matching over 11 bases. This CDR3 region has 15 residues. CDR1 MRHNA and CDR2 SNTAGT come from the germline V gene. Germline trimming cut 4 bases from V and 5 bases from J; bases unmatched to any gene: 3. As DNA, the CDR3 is TGTGCCAGCAGTGCGGGACAGGGGGAAACCGGGGAGCTGTTTTTT. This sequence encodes CASSAGQGETGELFF.

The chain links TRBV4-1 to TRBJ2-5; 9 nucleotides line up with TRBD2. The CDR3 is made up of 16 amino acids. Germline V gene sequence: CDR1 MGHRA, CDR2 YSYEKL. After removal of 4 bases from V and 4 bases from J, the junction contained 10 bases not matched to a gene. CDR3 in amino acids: CASSPPPAGGGETQYF. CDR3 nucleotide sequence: TGCGCCAGCAGCCCACCCCCAGCGGGAGGTGGAGAGACCCAGTACTTC.

The CDR3 loop is CASSPRHQASYEQYF. The CDR3 bases are TGTGCCAGTAGTCCCCGACACCAGGCCTCCTACGAGCAGTACTTC. The chain uses TRBV19 and TRBJ2-7; D is unresolved. The length of the CDR3 is 15 residues. CDR1 and CDR2 (germline): LNHDA, SQIVND (reference sequence). V lost 5 bases and J 0 bases, leaving 14 bases between the germline ends.

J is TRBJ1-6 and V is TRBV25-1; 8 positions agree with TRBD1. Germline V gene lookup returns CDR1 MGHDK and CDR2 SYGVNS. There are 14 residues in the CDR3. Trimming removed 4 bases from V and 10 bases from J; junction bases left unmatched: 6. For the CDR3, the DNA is TGTGCCAGCAGTGCGTTGGACAGGGCCTCACCCCTCCACTTT. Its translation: CASSALDRASPLHF.

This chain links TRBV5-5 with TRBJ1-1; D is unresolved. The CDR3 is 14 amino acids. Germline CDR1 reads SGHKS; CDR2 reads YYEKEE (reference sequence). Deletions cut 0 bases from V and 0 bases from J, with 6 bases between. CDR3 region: CASSLGELNTEAFF. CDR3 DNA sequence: TGTGCCAGCAGCTTGGGGGAGCTGAACACTGAAGCTTTCTTT.

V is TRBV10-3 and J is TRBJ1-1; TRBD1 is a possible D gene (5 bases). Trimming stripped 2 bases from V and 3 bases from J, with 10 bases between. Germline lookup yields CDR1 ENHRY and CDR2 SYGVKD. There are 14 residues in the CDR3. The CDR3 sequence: CAISEVRVDTEAFF. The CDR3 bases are TGTGCCATCAGTGAGGTCAGGGTCGACACTGAAGCTTTCTTT.

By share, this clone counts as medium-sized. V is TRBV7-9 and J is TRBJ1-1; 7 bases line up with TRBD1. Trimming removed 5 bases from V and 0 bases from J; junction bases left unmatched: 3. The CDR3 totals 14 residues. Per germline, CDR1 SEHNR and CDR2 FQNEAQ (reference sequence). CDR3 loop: CASSEGALNTEAFF. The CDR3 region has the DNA TGTGCCAGCAGCGAGGGGGCTCTGAACACTGAAGCTTTCTTT. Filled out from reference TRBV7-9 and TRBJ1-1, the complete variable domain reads DTGVSQNPRHKITKRGQNVTFRCDPISEHNRLYWYRQTLGQGPEFLTYFQNEAQLEKSRLLSDRFSAERPKGSFSTLEIQRTEQGDSAMYLCASSEGALNTEAFFGQGTRLTVV.

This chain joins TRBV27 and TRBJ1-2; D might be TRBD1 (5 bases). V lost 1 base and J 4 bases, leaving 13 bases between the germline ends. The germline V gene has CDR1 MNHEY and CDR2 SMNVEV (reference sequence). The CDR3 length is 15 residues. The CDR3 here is CASSLLAGPFYGYTF. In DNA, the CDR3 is TGTGCCAGCAGTTTATTGGCAGGGCCCTTCTATGGCTACACCTTC.

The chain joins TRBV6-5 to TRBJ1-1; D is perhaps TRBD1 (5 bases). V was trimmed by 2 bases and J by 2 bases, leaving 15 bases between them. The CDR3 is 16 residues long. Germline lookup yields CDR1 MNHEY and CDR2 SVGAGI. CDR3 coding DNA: TGTGCCAGCAGTTACACCCCCTCACAGGTCAACACTGAAGCTTTCTTT. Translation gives CASSYTPSQVNTEAFF.

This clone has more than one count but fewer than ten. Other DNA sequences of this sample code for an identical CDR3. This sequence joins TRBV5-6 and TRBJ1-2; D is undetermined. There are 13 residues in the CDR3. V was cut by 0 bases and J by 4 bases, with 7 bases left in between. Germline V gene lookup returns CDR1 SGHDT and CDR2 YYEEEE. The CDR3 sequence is CASSLGGSYGYTF. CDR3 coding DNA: TGTGCCAGCAGCTTGGGCGGAAGCTATGGCTACACCTTC.

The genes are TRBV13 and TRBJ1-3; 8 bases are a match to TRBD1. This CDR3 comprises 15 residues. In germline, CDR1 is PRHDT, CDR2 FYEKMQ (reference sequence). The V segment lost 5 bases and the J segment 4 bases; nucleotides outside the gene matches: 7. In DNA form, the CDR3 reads TGTGCCAGCAGCCGTGGACAGGGTGTCGGAAACACCATATATTTT. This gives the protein CASSRGQGVGNTIYF.

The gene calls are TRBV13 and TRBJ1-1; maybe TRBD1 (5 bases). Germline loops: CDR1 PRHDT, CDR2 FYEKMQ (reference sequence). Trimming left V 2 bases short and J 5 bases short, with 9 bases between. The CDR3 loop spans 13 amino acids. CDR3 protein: CASSLTGRTEAFF. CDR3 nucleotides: TGTGCCAGCAGCTTAACAGGCCGTACTGAAGCTTTCTTT. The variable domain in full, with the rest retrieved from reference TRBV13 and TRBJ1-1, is AAGVIQSPRHLIKEKRETATLKCYPIPRHDTVYWYQQGPGQDPQFLISFYEKMQSDKGSIPDRFSAQQFSDYHSELNMSSLELGDSALYFCASSLTGRTEAFFGQGTRLTVV.

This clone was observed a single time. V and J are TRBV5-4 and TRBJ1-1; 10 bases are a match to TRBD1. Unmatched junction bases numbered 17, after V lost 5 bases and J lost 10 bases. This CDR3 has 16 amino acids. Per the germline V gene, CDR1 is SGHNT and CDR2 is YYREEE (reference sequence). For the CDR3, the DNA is TGTGCCAGCAGTTTTGGCGCCCTCGGGACAGGGGAAGGAGCTTTCTTT. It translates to CASSFGALGTGEGAFF.

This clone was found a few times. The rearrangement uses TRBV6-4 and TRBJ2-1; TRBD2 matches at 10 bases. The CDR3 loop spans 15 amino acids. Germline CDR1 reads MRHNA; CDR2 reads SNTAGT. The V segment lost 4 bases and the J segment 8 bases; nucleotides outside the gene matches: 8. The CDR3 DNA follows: TGTGCCAGCAGTGCATCGGGACTAGCGTCCGATGAGCAGTTCTTC. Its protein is CASSASGLASDEQFF.

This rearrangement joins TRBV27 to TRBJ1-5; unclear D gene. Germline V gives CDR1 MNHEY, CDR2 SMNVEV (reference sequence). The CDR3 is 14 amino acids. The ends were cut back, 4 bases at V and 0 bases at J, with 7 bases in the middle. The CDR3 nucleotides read TGTGCCAGCAGTTCCGGGGATAGCAATCAGCCCCAGCATTTT. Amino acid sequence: CASSSGDSNQPQHF.

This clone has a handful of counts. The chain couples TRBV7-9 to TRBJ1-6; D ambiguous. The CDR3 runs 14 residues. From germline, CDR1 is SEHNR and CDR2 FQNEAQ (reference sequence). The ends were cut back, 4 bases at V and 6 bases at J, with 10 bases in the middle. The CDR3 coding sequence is TGTGCCAGCAGCTCCTCAACAGTTAATTCACCCCTCCACTTT. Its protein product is CASSSSTVNSPLHF.

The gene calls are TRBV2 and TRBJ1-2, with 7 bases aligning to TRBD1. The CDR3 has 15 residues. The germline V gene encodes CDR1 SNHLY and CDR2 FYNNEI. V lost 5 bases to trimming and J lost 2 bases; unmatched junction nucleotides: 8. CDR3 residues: CASSYDRDLNYGYTF. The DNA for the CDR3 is TGTGCCAGCAGTTACGACAGGGACTTGAACTATGGCTACACCTTC.

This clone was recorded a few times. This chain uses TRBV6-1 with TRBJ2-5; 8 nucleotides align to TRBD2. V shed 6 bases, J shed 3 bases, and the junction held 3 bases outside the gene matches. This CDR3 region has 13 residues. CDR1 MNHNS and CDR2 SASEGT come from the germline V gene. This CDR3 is CASRGAGEETQYF. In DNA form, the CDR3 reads TGTGCCAGCAGAGGAGCGGGGGAAGAGACCCAGTACTTC.

CDR3 sequence (DNA): TGCAGCGTTGTGCAGGGGGAAGACTATGGCTACACCTTC. Amino acid sequence: CSVVQGEDYGYTF. The J gene is TRBJ1-2, the V gene TRBV29-1; 7 bases are a match to TRBD1. CDR3 length equals 13 residues. Germline V gene lookup returns CDR1 SQVTM and CDR2 ANQGSEA. V shed 4 bases, J shed 3 bases, and the junction held 5 bases outside the gene matches.

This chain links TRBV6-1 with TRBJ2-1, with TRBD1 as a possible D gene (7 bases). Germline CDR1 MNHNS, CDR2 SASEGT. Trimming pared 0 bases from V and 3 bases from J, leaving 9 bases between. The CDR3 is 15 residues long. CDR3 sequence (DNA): TGTGCCAGCAGTGAAGCGCAGGGGGGCTACAATGAGCAGTTCTTC. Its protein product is CASSEAQGGYNEQFF.

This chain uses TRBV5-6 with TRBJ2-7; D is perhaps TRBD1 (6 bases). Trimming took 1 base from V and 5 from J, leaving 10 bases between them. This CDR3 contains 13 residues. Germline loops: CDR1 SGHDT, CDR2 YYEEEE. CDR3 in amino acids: CASSLTGMDEQYF. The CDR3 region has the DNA TGTGCCAGCAGCTTGACAGGGATGGACGAGCAGTACTTC.

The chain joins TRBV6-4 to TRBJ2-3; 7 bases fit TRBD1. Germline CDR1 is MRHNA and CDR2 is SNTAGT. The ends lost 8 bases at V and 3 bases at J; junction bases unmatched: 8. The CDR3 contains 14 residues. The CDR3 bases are TGTGCCAGCGCCGACAGGGAAGAGACAGATACGCAGTATTTT. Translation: CASADREETDTQYF.

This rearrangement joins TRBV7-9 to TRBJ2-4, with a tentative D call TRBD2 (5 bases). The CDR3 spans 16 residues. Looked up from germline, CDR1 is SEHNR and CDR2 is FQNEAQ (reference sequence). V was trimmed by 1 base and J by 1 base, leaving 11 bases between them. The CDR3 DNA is TGTGCCAGCAGCTTAGTCGGGGTTGAGGCCAAAAACATTCAGTACTTC. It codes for CASSLVGVEAKNIQYF.

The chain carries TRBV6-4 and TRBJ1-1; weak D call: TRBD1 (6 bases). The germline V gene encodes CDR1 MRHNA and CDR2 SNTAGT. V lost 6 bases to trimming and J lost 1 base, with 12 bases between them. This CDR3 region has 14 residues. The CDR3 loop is CASRRDTQNTEAFF. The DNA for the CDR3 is TGTGCCAGCAGGAGGGACACTCAGAACACTGAAGCTTTCTTT.

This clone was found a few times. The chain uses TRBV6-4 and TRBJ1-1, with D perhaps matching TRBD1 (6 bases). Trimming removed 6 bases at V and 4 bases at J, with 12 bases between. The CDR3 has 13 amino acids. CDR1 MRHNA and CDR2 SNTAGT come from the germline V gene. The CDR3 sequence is CASSETDSTEAFF. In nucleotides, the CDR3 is TGTGCCAGCAGCGAGACGGACAGCACTGAAGCTTTCTTT.

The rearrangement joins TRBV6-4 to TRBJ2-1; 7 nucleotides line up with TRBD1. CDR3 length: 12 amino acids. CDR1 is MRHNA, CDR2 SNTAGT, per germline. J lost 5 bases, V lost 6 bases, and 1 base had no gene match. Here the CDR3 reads CASRQGDNEQFF. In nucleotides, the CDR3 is TGTGCCAGCAGGCAGGGGGACAATGAGCAGTTCTTC.

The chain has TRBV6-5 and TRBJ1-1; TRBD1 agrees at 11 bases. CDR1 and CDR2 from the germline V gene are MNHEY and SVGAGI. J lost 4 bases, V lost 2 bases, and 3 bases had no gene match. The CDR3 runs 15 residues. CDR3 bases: TGTGCCAGCAGTTACACAGGGACAGGGGGCACTGAAGCTTTCTTT. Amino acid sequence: CASSYTGTGGTEAFF.

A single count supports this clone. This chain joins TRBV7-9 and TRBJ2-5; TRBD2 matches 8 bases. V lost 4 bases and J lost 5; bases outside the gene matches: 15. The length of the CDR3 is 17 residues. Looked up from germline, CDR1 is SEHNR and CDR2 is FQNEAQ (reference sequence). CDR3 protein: CASSSLLAVRPRETQYF. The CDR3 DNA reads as TGTGCCAGCAGCTCCCTACTAGCGGTCCGGCCCAGGGAGACCCAGTACTTC.

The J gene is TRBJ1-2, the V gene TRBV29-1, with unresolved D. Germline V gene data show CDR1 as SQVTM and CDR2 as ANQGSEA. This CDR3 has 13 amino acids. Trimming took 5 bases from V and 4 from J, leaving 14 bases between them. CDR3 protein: CSVPTPELYGYTF. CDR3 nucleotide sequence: TGCAGCGTTCCCACCCCTGAACTCTATGGCTACACCTTC. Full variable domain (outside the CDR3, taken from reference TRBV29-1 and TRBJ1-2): SAVISQKPSRDICQRGTSLTIQCQVDSQVTMMFWYRQQPGQSLTLIATANQGSEATYESGFVIDKFPISRPNLTFSTLTVSNMSPEDSSIYLCSVPTPELYGYTFGSGTRLTVV.

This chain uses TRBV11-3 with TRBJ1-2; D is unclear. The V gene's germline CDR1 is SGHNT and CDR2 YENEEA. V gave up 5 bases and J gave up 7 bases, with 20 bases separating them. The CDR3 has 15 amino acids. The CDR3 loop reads CASSPKEGFASGYTF. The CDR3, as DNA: TGTGCCAGCAGCCCCAAAGAGGGCTTTGCGAGTGGCTACACCTTC.